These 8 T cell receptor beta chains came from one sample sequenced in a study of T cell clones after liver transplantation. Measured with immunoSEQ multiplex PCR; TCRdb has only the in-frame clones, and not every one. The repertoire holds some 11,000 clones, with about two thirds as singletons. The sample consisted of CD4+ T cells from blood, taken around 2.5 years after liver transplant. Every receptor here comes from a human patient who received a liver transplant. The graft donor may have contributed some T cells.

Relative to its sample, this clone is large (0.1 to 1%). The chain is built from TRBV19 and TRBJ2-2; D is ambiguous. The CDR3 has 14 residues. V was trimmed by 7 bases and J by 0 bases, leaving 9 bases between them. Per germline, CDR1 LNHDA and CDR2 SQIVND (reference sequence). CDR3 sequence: CASTDGANTGELFF. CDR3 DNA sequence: TGTGCCAGTACCGACGGCGCGAACACCGGGGAGCTGTTTTTT.

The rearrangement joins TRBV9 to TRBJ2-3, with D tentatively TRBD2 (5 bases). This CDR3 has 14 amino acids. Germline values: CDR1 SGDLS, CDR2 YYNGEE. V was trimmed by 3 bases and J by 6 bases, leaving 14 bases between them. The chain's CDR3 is CASSEWGSGDTQYF. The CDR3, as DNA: TGTGCCAGCAGCGAGTGGGGTTCGGGGGATACGCAGTATTTT.

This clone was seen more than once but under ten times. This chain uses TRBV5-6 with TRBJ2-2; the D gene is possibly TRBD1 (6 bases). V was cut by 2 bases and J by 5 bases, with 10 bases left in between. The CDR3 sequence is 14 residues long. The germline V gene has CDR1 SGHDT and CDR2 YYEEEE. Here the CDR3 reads CASSFAQGTGELFF. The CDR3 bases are TGTGCCAGCAGCTTTGCCCAGGGGACCGGGGAGCTGTTTTTT.

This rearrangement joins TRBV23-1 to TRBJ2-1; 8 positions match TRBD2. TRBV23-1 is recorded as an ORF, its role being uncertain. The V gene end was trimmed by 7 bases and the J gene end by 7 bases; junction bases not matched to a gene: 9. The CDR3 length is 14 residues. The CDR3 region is CASKGAGVSNEQFF. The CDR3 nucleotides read TGCGCCAGCAAAGGAGCGGGAGTATCAAATGAGCAGTTCTTC.

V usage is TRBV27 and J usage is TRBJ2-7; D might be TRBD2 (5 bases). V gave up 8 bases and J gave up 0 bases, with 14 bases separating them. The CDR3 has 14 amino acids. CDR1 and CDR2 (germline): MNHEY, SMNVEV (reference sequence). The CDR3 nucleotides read TGTGCCAGCGCCCCAGAGGGAAGCTCCTACGAGCAGTACGTC. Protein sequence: CASAPEGSSYEQYV.

The CDR3 DNA reads as TGTGCCAGCAGTCCGGCCGACGATGGCTACGAGCAGTACTTC. The encoded protein is CASSPADDGYEQYF. The chain uses TRBV27 and TRBJ2-7; D not certain. V lost 5 bases to trimming and J lost 3 bases, with 14 bases between them. This CDR3 spans 14 amino acids. Germline V gene lookup returns CDR1 MNHEY and CDR2 SMNVEV (reference sequence).

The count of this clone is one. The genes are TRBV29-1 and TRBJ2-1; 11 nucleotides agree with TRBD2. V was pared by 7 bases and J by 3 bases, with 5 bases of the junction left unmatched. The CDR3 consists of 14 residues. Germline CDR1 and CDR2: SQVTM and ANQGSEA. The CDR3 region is CSAEGLADYNEQFF. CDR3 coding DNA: TGCAGCGCCGAGGGACTAGCGGACTACAATGAGCAGTTCTTC.

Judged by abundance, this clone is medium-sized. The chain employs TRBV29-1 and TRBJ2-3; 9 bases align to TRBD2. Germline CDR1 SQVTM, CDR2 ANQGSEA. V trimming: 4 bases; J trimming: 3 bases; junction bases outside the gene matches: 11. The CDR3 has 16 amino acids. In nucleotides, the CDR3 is TGCAGCGTTGTCGGGGGGGCTAGCGGGAAGACAGATACGCAGTATTTT. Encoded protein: CSVVGGASGKTDTQYF.